The sequence of this TCR beta chain was determined in a study of T cell responses to AZD1222 COVID-19 vaccine. General study points: Only after the peak T cell response were repertoires sampled. With two AZD1222 doses given, Spike-specific TCR breadth and depth both rose.

J lost 4 bases, V lost 2 bases, and 9 bases had no gene match. The germline V gene has CDR1 SGHKS and CDR2 YYEKEE (reference sequence). The CDR3 runs to 16 residues. With regard to this clone: Its specificity is unknown.

The repertoire was sequenced with immunoSEQ multiplex PCR; TCRdb's copy has only in-frame clones and lacks some. Found here are around 150,000 clones, about 92% of them singletons; the top ten hold 1% to 1.5%. The chain carries TRBV5-5 and TRBJ1-2; 9 bases are shared with TRBD1. The source was peripheral blood, collected 28 days after the second AZD1222 dose. The receptor's source is an adult who received the AZD1222 COVID-19 vaccine. The CDR3 DNA is TGTGCCAGCAGCTTATTGGGGACAGGGTTCCGCTATGGCTACACCTTC. Protein: CASSLLGTGFRYGYTF.